This entry describes one TCR beta chain. What this receptor recognizes is not known. Base qualities are missing; no much larger clone stands one base away. The roughly 37 donors, aged roughly 6 to 95 years, were systemically healthy Caucasian individuals from Russia. Each donor gave about 9.2 milliliters of peripheral blood, drawn into EDTA-treated Vacutainer tubes. PBMCs were isolated by Ficoll-Paque density-gradient centrifugation, with at least 6.5 million obtained per sample. Trizol reagent was used to extract total RNA from PBMCs, with at least 5 micrograms per sample. Naive CD45RAhigh/CD27high T cell percentages were measured by flow cytometry on a PBMC aliquot from every donor. The entry originates in a study of blood T cells in healthy people across ages (dated by TCRdb to about 2015). General notes on the study: In model experiments, roughly one uniquely barcoded TCR beta cDNA molecule per two T cells was captured by template switching. To track age-related changes in TCR beta repertoire diversity, the study relied on deep sequencing normalized with unique cDNA molecular identifiers. Donors were grouped into four age groups: young (average roughly 15 years), middle-aged (about 38), aged (around 66) and long-lived (82). To avoid experimental bias, donors of different ages were distributed randomly across sequencing lanes. Using the same blood draw, the study looked at two additional independent replicas of 1 million unique cDNA reads for two donors, one aged 18 to 30 and the other aged 80 or older. Summary of the overall study and its limitations: Because donor CMV infection status was unknown, age-related changes in expanded clonotypes were potentially confounded. Compared with the aged group, the long-lived group had more naive CD4+ T cells, fewer expanded clones and increased TCR diversity, a pattern suggesting age selection. Because profiling used bulk unsorted PBMCs, naive and antigen-experienced compartments could not be compared conclusively. The percentage of naive T cells measured by flow cytometry correlated strongly with observed TCR beta diversity. Estimates of total diversity based on one million sequenced T cells were considered lower bounds and underestimates. Observed TCR beta diversity per million T cells fell roughly linearly with age, and a significant reduction was already apparent by age about 43.

Receptors were amplified or captured by 5' RACE. The run used an Illumina HiSeq 2500. A second PCR of about 6 to 12 cycles was run with a J-beta primer mix and a sample-barcoded 5' primer. A template-switch 5' adaptor carrying 12 random nucleotides introduced a unique molecular identifier onto each TCR beta cDNA molecule. At least 3 million CDR3-containing paired-end reads were obtained from each sample. The Mint cDNA synthesis kit, primed by a TRBC-specific oligonucleotide, was used to synthesize first-strand cDNA from all RNA. All cDNA was treated with uracil-DNA glycosylase and then went through a first 18-cycle PCR with the universal primers M1SS and BC2_uni_R. Concerning the study's data processing: Each sample was normalized by randomly selecting 1 million high-quality reads, each carrying a distinct molecular identifier. Reads with shared molecular identifiers were discarded instead of being binned into consensus sequences. MiTCR, set to a Q25 quality threshold and the strictest error-elimination algorithm, was used for CDR3 identification, clonotype clustering and error correction. A nonparametric unseen species model using Euler transformation provided a lower-bound estimate of total TCR beta diversity. Using fastp at Q25 and MiXCR, TCRdb reprocessed the public reads and kept productive beta chains. Every entry covers one CDR3 protein and lists the most common genes and DNA from its rows. TCRdb, not the original authors, processed these V and J calls. Across this sample there are about 1.7 million distinct CDR3 sequences, with roughly 27% seen only once. 7.7% of the sample is in the top ten clones.

Taken from cysteine to phenylalanine, the CDR3 has 14 residues. The entry retains the CDR3 DNA only, 42 bases that are in frame from base 1. V lost 6 bases and J lost 0 bases, and the count of bases not matched to a germline gene is 5. The germline V gene yields WSHSY for CDR1 and SAAADI for CDR2. This clonotype was sampled from a woman aged 25 to 39 in good health. Sequenced material: blood. The V gene is TRBV10-2 and the J gene is TRBJ2-7, with 7 bases aligning to TRBD2. The CDR3 protein sequence reads: CASRWKRDSYEQYF. The nucleotides read TGCGCCAGCAGATGGAAGCGGGACTCCTACGAGCAGTACTTC.